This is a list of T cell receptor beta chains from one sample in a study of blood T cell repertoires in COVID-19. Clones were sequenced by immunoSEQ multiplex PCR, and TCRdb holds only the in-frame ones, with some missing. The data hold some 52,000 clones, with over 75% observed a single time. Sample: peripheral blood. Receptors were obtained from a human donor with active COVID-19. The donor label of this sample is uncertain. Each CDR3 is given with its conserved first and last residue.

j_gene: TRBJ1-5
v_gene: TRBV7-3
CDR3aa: CASSLKGGNHNQPQHF

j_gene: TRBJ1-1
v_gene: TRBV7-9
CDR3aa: CASNPDGVGLSAEAFF

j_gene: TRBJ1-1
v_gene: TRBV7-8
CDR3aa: CASSSGTGGYTEAFF

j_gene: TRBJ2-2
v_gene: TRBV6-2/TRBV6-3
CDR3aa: CASSQNRVTGELFF

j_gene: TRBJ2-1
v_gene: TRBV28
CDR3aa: CASSLWTSGGTFNEQFF

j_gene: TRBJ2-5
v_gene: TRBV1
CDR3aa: CTSSQVTGVGQETQYF

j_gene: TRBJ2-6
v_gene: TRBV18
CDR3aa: CASSLRQGSGANVLTF

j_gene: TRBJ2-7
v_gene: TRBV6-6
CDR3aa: CASSYGSSLLEDEQYF

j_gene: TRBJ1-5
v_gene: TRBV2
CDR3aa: CASSEETGRNQPQHF

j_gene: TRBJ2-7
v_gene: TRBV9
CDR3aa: CASSERSGASYEQYF

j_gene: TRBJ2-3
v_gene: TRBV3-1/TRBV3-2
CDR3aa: CASSLQPGLAGEATDTQYF

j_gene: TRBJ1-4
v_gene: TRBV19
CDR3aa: CASRSLGTGTEKLFF

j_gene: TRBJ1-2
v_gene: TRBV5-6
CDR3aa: CASSLQGPPGGYTF

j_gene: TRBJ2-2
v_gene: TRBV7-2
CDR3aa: CASSPGTSGGTGELFF

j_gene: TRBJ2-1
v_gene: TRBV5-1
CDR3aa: CASSARTGSHEQFF

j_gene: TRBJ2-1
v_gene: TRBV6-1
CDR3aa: CASSEVGTSVDEQFF

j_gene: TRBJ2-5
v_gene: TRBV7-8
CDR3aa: CASSLVSPESQETQYF

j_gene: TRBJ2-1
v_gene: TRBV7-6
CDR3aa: CASSLARSGGRPYNEQFF

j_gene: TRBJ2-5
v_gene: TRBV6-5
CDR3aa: CASSRPAGGKETQYF

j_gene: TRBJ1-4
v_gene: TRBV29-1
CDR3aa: CSVVANSEKLFF

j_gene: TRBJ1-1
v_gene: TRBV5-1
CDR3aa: CASSLEAGGRMNTEAFF

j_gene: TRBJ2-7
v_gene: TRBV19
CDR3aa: CASSPGTGAYEQYF

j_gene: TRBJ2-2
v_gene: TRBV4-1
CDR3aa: CASSQGSAYTGELFF

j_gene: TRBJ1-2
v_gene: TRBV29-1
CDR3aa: CSVGGGAGYGYTF

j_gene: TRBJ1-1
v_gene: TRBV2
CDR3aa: CAGEDRAVSFF

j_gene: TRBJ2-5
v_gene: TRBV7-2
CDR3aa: CASTRLETMQKTQYF

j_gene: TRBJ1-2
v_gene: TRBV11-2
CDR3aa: CASSLIAGEGYTF

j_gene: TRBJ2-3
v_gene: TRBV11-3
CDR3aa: CASSSRAGGRTDTQYF

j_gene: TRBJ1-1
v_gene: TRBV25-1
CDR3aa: CASTRQGAHTEAFF

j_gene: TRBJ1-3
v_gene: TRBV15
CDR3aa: CATSREAGSGNTIYF

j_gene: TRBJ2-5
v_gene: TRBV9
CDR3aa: CASSVGSHRETQYF

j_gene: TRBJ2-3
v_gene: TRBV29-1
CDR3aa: CTGQGVSDTQYF

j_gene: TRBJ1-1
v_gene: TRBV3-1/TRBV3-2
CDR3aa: CASSQARREAFF

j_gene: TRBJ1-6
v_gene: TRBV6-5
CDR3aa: CASSLTTGRNSPLHF

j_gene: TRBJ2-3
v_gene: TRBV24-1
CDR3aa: CATSDPPGTGESTDTQYF

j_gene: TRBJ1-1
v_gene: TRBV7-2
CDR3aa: CASSLIGTGSSVNTEAFF

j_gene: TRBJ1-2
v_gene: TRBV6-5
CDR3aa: CASSLGQAYGYTF

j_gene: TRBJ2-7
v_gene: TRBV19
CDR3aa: CASSIGGSSYEQYF

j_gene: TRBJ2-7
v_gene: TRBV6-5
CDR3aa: CASSYSGTGDEQYF

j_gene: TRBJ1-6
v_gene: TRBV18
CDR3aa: CATRTGNNSPLHF

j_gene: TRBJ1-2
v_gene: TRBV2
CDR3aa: CASSGPGQGHYGYTF

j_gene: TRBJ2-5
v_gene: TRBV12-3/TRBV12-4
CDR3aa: CASSLGGGAQYF

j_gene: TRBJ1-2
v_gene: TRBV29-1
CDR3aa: CSVVGGTMGYTF

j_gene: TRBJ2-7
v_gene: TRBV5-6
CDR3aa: CASTQTGFGYEQYF

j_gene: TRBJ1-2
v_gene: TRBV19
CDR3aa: CASSISRGDGYTF

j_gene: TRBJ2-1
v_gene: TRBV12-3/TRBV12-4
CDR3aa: CASRYGEYNEQFF

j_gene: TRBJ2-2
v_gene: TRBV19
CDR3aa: CASSIREGSELFF

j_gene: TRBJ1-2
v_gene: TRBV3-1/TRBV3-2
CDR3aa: CASSSGQGGGYGYTF

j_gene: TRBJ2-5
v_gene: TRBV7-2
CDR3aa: CASSPSWTSGTQYF

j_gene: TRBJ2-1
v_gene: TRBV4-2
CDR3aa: CASSQVGLGGARSSAWFF

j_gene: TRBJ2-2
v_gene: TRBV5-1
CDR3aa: CASRKTSGGISGGELFF

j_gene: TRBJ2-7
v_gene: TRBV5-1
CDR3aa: CASSSPERGSYEQYF

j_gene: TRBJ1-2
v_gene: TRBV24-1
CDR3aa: CATRATGGGYTF

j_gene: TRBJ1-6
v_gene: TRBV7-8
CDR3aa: CASSLDPGSSYNSPLHF

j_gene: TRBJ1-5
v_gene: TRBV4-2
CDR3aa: CASSQDKQVNQPQHF

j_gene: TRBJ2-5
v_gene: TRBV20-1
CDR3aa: CSARSGETQYF

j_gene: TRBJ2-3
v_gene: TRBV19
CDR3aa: CASSGGTIITDTQYF